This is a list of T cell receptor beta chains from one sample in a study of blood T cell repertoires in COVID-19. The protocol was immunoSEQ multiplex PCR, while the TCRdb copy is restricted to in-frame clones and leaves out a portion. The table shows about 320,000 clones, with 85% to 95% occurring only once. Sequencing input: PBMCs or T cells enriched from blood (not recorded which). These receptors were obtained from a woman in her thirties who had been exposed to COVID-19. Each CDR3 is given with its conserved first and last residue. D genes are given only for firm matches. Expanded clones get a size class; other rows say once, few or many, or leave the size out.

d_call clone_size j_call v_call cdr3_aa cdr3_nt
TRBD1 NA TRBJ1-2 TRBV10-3 CAITETGVHGYTF TGTGCCATCACTGAGACAGGGGTCCATGGCTACACCTTC
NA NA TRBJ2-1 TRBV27 CASSLSEQSNEQFF TGTGCCAGCAGTTTATCGGAGCAGTCCAATGAGCAGTTCTTC
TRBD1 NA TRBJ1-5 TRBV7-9 CASSSQGEGNQPQHF TGTGCCAGCAGCTCACAGGGGGAGGGCAATCAGCCCCAGCATTTT
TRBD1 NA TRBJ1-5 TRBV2 CASSGGWDRGQPQHF TGTGCCAGCAGTGGCGGTTGGGACAGGGGTCAGCCCCAGCATTTT
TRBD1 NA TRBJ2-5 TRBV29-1 CSVEGGTGMKGETQYF TGCAGCGTTGAGGGGGGGACAGGGATGAAGGGAGAGACCCAGTACTTC
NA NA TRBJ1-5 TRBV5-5 CASSFSGVGVGQPQHF TGTGCCAGCAGCTTCTCAGGGGTGGGGGTTGGTCAGCCCCAGCATTTT
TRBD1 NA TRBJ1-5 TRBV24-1 CATEGGQVNQPQHF TGTGCCACCGAGGGAGGACAGGTCAATCAGCCCCAGCATTTT
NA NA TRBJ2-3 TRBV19 CASSISTVGHTQYF TGTGCCAGTAGTATCTCGACAGTCGGCCATACGCAGTATTTT
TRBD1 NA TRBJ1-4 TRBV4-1 CASSHRQGGRFATNEKLFF TGCGCCAGCAGCCATAGACAGGGGGGGCGATTCGCAACTAATGAAAAACTGTTTTTT
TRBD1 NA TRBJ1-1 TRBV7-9 CASSLMGQGDAFF TGTGCCAGCAGCTTAATGGGACAGGGGGACGCTTTCTTT
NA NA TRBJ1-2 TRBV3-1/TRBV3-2 CASSQGRGIYGYTF TGTGCCAGCAGCCAGGGCAGGGGTATCTATGGCTACACCTTC
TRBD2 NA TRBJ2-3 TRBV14 CASSRRRGGAPDTQYF TGTGCCAGCAGCCGGCGGCGCGGGGGGGCCCCCGATACGCAGTATTTT
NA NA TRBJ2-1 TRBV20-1 CSASPSADYNEQFF TGCAGTGCTAGTCCGTCGGCGGACTACAATGAGCAGTTCTTC
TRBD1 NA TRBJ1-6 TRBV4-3 CASSQVSPGQGRNSPLHF TGCGCCAGCAGCCAAGTTTCCCCCGGACAGGGACGAAATTCACCCCTCCACTTT
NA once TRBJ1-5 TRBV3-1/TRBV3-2 CASSGTQDPGNQPQHF TGTGCCAGCAGCGGGACTCAGGATCCCGGCAATCAGCCCCAGCATTTT
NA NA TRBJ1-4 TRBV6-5 CASSYGGIFNEKLFF TGTGCCAGCAGTTACGGCGGGATTTTTAATGAAAAACTGTTTTTT
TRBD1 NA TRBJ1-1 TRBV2 CASSRQGMNTEAFF TGTGCCAGCAGTAGACAGGGCATGAACACTGAAGCTTTCTTT
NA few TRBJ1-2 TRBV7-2 CASSIGTTYGYTF TGTGCCAGCAGTATAGGGACAACCTATGGCTACACCTTC
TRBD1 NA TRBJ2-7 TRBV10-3 CAISLPVGQAKPYEQYF TGTGCCATCAGCTTACCCGTCGGACAGGCCAAGCCCTACGAGCAGTACTTC
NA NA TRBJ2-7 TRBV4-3 CASSQDSGHGAYEQYF TGCGCCAGCAGCCAAGATTCGGGACACGGCGCCTACGAGCAGTACTTC
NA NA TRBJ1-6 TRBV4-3 CASSQGNTGWLDSPLHF TGCGCCAGCAGCCAAGGAAATACAGGGTGGCTTGATTCACCCCTCCACTTT
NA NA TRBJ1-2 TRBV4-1 CASSQGWTANNYGYTF TGCGCCAGCAGCCAAGGGTGGACAGCGAACAACTATGGCTACACCTTC
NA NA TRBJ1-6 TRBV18 CASSPRAGRQNSPLHF TGTGCCAGCTCTCCACGGGCGGGGCGTCAGAATTCACCCCTCCACTTT
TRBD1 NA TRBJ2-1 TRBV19 CASSGDRGPGSYYNEQFF TGTGCCAGTAGTGGAGACAGGGGGCCCGGCTCATACTACAATGAGCAGTTCTTC
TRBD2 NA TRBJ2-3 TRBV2 CASTPDSGGTDTQYF TGTGCCAGCACCCCGGATAGCGGGGGGACAGATACGCAGTATTTT
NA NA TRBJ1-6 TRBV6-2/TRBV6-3 CASSYRVLNSPLHF TGTGCCAGCAGTTACCGGGTGCTCAATTCACCCCTCCACTTT
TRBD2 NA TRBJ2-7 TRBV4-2 CASSPRTSGGPLLNEQYF TGTGCCAGCAGCCCCCGGACTAGCGGGGGGCCCCTGCTCAACGAGCAGTACTTC
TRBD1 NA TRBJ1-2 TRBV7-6 CASSLQGAGYGYTF TGTGCCAGCAGCTTACAGGGGGCCGGCTATGGCTACACCTTC
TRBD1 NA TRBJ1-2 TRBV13 CASSFRTGSGNGYGYTF TGTGCCAGCAGCTTTCGGACAGGGAGCGGAAATGGCTATGGCTACACCTTC
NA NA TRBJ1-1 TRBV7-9 CASSLRVEEDTEAFF TGTGCCAGCAGCTTGAGGGTGGAGGAGGACACTGAAGCTTTCTTT
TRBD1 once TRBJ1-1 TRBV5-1 CASSLGTGDSKAFF TGCGCCAGCAGCTTGGGTACGGGGGACAGTAAGGCTTTCTTT
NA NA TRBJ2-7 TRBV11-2 CASSLGAVYEQYF TGTGCCAGCAGCTTAGGGGCAGTCTACGAGCAGTACTTC
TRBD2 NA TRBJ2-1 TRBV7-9 CASSLAMGLEHNEQFF TGTGCCAGCAGCTTAGCGATGGGACTAGAACACAATGAGCAGTTCTTC
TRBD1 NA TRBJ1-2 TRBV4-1 CASSQSGTGVDYGYTF TGCGCCAGCAGCCAATCCGGGACAGGGGTAGACTATGGCTACACCTTC
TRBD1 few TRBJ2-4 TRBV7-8 CASSTTKQGAGAKNIQYF TGTGCCAGCAGCACGACTAAACAGGGGGCGGGGGCCAAAAACATTCAGTACTTC
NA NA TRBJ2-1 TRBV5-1 CASSPLGPPGQSYSYNEQFF TGCGCCAGCAGCCCTTTGGGACCTCCGGGACAAAGCTACTCCTACAATGAGCAGTTCTTC
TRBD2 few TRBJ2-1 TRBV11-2 CASRARGLAGEPYNEQFF TGTGCCAGCAGGGCTAGGGGACTAGCGGGGGAACCTTACAATGAGCAGTTCTTC
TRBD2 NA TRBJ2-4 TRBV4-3 CASSLGLAGENIQYF TGCGCCAGCAGCCTTGGACTAGCGGGGGAAAACATTCAGTACTTC
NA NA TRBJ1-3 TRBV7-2 CASSLGARVTNTIYF TGTGCCAGCAGCTTGGGGGCGAGGGTTACAAACACCATATATTTT
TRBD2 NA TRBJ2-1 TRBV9 CASSVKVRASGGHEQFF TGTGCCAGCAGCGTAAAGGTGCGCGCTAGCGGGGGGCATGAGCAGTTCTTC
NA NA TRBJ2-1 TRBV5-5 CASSPRVEGGNGTEQFF TGTGCCAGCAGCCCGAGAGTGGAGGGCGGTAATGGGACTGAGCAGTTCTTC
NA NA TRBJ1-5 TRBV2 CASKPDSTNQPQHF TGTGCCAGCAAACCAGACAGTACCAATCAGCCCCAGCATTTT
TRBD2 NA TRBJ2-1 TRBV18 CASSPTSGNNEQFF TGTGCCAGCTCACCCACTAGCGGGAACAATGAGCAGTTCTTC
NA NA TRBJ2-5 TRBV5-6 CASSLSMGAHPETQYF TGTGCCAGCAGCCTGTCAATGGGGGCGCATCCAGAGACCCAGTACTTC
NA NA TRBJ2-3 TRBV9 CASSDSLNTDTQYF TGTGCCAGCAGCGACTCCCTTAACACAGATACGCAGTATTTT
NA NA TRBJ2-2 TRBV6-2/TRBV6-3 CASSYSGDTGELFF TGTGCCAGCAGTTACTCGGGCGACACCGGGGAGCTGTTTTTT
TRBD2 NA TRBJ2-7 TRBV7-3 CASSLTSGASYEQYF TGTGCCAGCAGCCTAACTAGCGGGGCCTCCTACGAGCAGTACTTC